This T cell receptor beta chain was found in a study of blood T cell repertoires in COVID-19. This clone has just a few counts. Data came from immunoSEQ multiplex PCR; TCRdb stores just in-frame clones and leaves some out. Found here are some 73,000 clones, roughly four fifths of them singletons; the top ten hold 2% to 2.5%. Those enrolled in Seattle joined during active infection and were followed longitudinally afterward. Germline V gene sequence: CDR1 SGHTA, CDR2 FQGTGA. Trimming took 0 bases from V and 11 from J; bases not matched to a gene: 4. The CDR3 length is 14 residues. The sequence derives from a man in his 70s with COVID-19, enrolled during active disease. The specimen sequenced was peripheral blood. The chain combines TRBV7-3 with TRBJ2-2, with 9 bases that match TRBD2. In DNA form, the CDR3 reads TGTGCCAGCAGCTTAACGACTAGCGGAGGAGAGCTGTTTTTT. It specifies CASSLTTSGGELFF.